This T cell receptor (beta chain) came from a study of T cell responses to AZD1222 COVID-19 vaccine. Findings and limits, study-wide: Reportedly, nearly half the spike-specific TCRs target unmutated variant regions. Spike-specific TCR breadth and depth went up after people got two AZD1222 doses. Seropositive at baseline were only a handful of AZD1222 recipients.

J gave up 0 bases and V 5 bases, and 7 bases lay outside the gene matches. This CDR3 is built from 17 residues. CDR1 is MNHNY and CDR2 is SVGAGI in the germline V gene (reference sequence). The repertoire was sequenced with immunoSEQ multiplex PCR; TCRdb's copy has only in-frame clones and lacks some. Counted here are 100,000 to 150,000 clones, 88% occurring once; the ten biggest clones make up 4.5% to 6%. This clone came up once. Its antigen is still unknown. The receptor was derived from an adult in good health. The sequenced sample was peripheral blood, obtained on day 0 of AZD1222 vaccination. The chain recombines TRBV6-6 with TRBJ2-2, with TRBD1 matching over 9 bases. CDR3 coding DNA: TGTGCCAGCAGTCTGGACAGGGGTTTTTCGAACACCGGGGAGCTGTTTTTT. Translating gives CASSLDRGFSNTGELFF.